This T cell receptor (beta chain) was observed in a study of chemoradiotherapy in HPV16-positive cancers. Sequenced by immunoSEQ multiplex PCR; TCRdb stores in-frame clones only, minus some. The repertoire consists of roughly 7,300 clones, with approximately 80% occurring once and the leading ten covering 1.9%. The germline CDR1 and CDR2 sequences are MNHEY and SMNVEV (reference sequence). With 2 bases removed from V and 6 bases from J, the gap between germline ends came to 16 bases. The CDR3 runs 16 residues. Repertoires were sampled repeatedly during chemoradiotherapy. This receptor was taken from a human donor with HPV-associated anogenital cancer. This specimen was collected from a patient who underwent chemoradiotherapy. V and J are TRBV27 and TRBJ2-2; no clear D. The CDR3: CASSLTGPGRSGELFF. CDR3 sequence (DNA): TGTGCCAGCAGTTTAACTGGGCCTGGGCGGTCCGGGGAGCTGTTTTTT.